The 30 T cell receptor beta chains listed next were all sequenced from one sample in a study of long-term antiretroviral therapy in people with HIV. At the survey level, the v3.0 immunoSEQ assay was run. Profiling relied on immunoSEQ multiplex PCR, and the TCRdb table lists in-frame clones only, not all of them. The repertoire holds tens of thousands of clones, with 80% as singletons. The sample consisted of unsorted PBMCs, taken 0.3 years after starting antiretroviral therapy. Source of these receptors: a man aged 35-49 years with HIV.

The chain couples TRBV14 to TRBJ2-5; either TRBD1 or TRBD2 may fit D (6 bases each). There are 15 residues in the CDR3. V was clipped by 0 bases and J by 2 bases, with 10 bases between them. Germline assignment: CDR1 SGHDN and CDR2 FVKESK. This CDR3 is CASSQDWGAQETQYF. CDR3 coding DNA: TGTGCCAGCAGCCAAGATTGGGGGGCGCAAGAGACCCAGTACTTC.

CDR3 loop: CATTSDRDYEQYF. CDR3 DNA: TGTGCCACCACCTCGGACAGAGACTACGAGCAGTACTTC. This chain uses TRBV10-3 with TRBJ2-7, with a tentative D call TRBD1 (6 bases). Germline CDR1 ENHRY, CDR2 SYGVKD. Trimming pared 10 bases from V and 3 bases from J, leaving 16 bases between. This CDR3 has 13 amino acids.

The rearrangement uses TRBV27 and TRBJ2-3; unclear D gene. The V end was cut by 0 bases, the J end by 6 bases, with 7 bases between. The CDR3 totals 13 residues. Germline lookup yields CDR1 MNHEY and CDR2 SMNVEV (reference sequence). The chain's CDR3 is CASSLSMEDTQYF. CDR3 nucleotides: TGTGCCAGCAGTTTATCCATGGAGGATACGCAGTATTTT.

V usage is TRBV6-4 and J usage is TRBJ2-2, with D tentatively TRBD1 or TRBD2 (5 bases each). The length of the CDR3 is 15 residues. The V end was cut by 6 bases, the J end by 8 bases, with 19 bases between. Germline V gene lookup returns CDR1 MRHNA and CDR2 SNTAGT. The CDR3 coding sequence is TGTGCCAGCAGGAGGGACGGCCTGTTATCTGGGGAGCTGTTTTTT. Translated, it gives CASRRDGLLSGELFF.

The V call is TRBV18, the J call TRBJ2-3, with 13 nucleotides matching TRBD2. J was trimmed by 5 bases and V by 6 bases; bases with no gene match: 11. CDR3 length: 17 amino acids. The germline CDR1 and CDR2 sequences are KGHSH and LQKENI. This CDR3 is CASSRLLAGGRGDTQYF. CDR3 DNA: TGTGCCAGCTCGCGTTTACTAGCGGGGGGGCGAGGAGATACGCAGTATTTT.

The chain links TRBV28 to TRBJ1-2; D uncertain. The CDR3 spans 14 residues. CDR1 is MDHEN, CDR2 SYDVKM, per germline. V lost 4 bases to trimming and J lost 8 bases, with 17 bases between them. The CDR3 protein is CASSSGVWVGGYTF. CDR3 bases: TGTGCCAGCAGTTCCGGGGTTTGGGTGGGGGGCTACACCTTC.

The gene calls are TRBV19 and TRBJ1-1, with TRBD1 as a possible D gene (5 bases). The ends were cut back, 9 bases at V and 0 bases at J, with 17 bases in the middle. This CDR3 is 15 amino acids long. The V gene's germline CDR1 is LNHDA and CDR2 SQIVND (reference sequence). CDR3 sequence reads: CASTRGVGMNTEAFF. In DNA form, the CDR3 reads TGTGCCAGCACCCGAGGGGTGGGGATGAACACTGAAGCTTTCTTT.

The chain carries TRBV4-1 and TRBJ2-7; TRBD2 is a possible D gene (5 bases). CDR1 is MGHRA, CDR2 YSYEKL, per germline. V gave up 4 bases and J gave up 6 bases, with 16 bases separating them. There are 14 residues in the CDR3. The CDR3 here is CASSRVGVEVEQYF. The CDR3 DNA sequence: TGCGCCAGCAGCCGGGTCGGGGTAGAGGTCGAGCAGTACTTC.

The rearrangement uses TRBV28 and TRBJ2-7; perhaps TRBD2 as D (7 bases). The length of the CDR3 is 13 residues. Germline CDR1 reads MDHEN; CDR2 reads SYDVKM. Trimming took 8 bases from V and 0 from J, leaving 11 bases between them. The CDR3 protein is CASGGGHSYEQYF. The CDR3 DNA is TGTGCCAGCGGCGGGGGCCACTCCTACGAGCAGTACTTC.

The chain joins TRBV28 to TRBJ2-7; 16 bases are shared with TRBD2. V gave up 4 bases and J gave up 7 bases; unmatched junction bases: 22. From germline, CDR1 is MDHEN and CDR2 SYDVKM. The CDR3 totals 21 residues. Here the CDR3 DNA reads TGTGCCAGCAGTTCCATCCATTTGGGGGGACTAGCGGGAGGGCCGGGGGTAGAGCAGTACTTC. Protein product: CASSSIHLGGLAGGPGVEQYF.

The rearrangement uses TRBV29-1 and TRBJ2-3; D may be TRBD1 (6 bases). Trimming removed 8 bases at V and 2 bases at J, with 20 bases between. Germline lookup yields CDR1 SQVTM and CDR2 ANQGSEA. The CDR3 is made up of 15 amino acids. DNA for the CDR3: TGCAGCACAGGGATTCTCCAAACCATCACAGATACGCAGTATTTT. Translating gives CSTGILQTITDTQYF.

The J gene is TRBJ2-7, the V gene TRBV2, with a tentative D call TRBD2 (5 bases). Germline CDR1 reads SNHLY; CDR2 reads FYNNEI. V gave up 2 bases and J gave up 2 bases, with 13 bases separating them. This CDR3 spans 15 amino acids. The CDR3 DNA sequence: TGTGCCAGCAGTGAACCTCTGTCCGGGGCCTACGAGCAGTACTTC. The encoded protein is CASSEPLSGAYEQYF.

The genes are TRBV4-1 and TRBJ2-4; D assignment may be TRBD1 or TRBD2 (6 bases each). The germline V gene has CDR1 MGHRA and CDR2 YSYEKL. The V end was cut by 1 base, the J end by 9 bases, with 19 bases between. CDR3 length: 16 amino acids. The CDR3 DNA reads as TGCGCCAGCAGCCAAGCTCTAGGGGGAGGCGAGATCATTCAGTACTTC. This codes for CASSQALGGGEIIQYF.

This clone showed up just once. V usage is TRBV10-3 and J usage is TRBJ2-7; D uncertain. This CDR3 is built from 11 residues. V gave up 5 bases and J gave up 6 bases, with 8 bases separating them. From germline, CDR1 is ENHRY and CDR2 SYGVKD. The CDR3 here is CAISKGSEQYF. In nucleotides, the CDR3 is TGTGCCATCAGTAAAGGGTCCGAGCAGTACTTC.

The chain combines TRBV2 with TRBJ1-2; tentatively, D is TRBD1 (6 bases). The V and J ends lost 9 bases and 4 bases respectively, with 18 bases between them. The CDR3 length is 14 residues. Germline CDR1 and CDR2: SNHLY and FYNNEI. The CDR3: CARREGGRSYGYTF. The DNA of the CDR3 is TGTGCCAGGAGAGAGGGGGGGCGCAGCTATGGCTACACCTTC.

This chain connects TRBV2 to TRBJ1-1; D not certain. This CDR3 spans 14 amino acids. V was pared by 2 bases and J by 0 bases, with 7 bases between. Per the germline V gene, CDR1 is SNHLY and CDR2 is FYNNEI. The CDR3 nucleotides read TGTGCCAGCAGTGAAAGACTACTGAACACTGAAGCTTTCTTT. Protein: CASSERLLNTEAFF.

This chain links TRBV19 with TRBJ1-5, with 7 positions matching TRBD1. Germline-derived CDR1 and CDR2 are LNHDA and SQIVND (reference sequence). The length of the CDR3 is 16 residues. V lost 4 bases to trimming and J lost 2 bases; unmatched junction nucleotides: 8. The CDR3 region has the DNA TGTGCCAGTAGTAGGGGGCCACAGGGGCGCAATCAGCCCCAGCATTTT. Protein: CASSRGPQGRNQPQHF. Drawing the rest from reference TRBV19 and TRBJ1-5, the complete variable domain is DGGITQSPKYLFRKEGQNVTLSCEQNLNHDAMYWYRQDPGQGLRLIYYSQIVNDFQKGDIAEGYSVSREKKESFPLTVTSAQKNPTAFYLCASSRGPQGRNQPQHFGDGTRLSIL.

The rearrangement uses TRBV20-1 and TRBJ1-1, with D perhaps matching TRBD1 (6 bases). The CDR3 sequence is 11 residues long. Trimming took off 8 bases at V and 3 bases at J, with 10 bases between the two ends. Germline-derived CDR1 and CDR2 are DFQATT and SNEGSKA (reference sequence). CDR3 nucleotide sequence: TGCAGTTTCCCAGGGGACACTGAAGCTTTCTTT. Amino acids: CSFPGDTEAFF.

This clone occurred a few times. J is TRBJ1-5 and V is TRBV7-2; 7 nucleotides line up with TRBD1. The length of the CDR3 is 14 residues. Germline CDR1 reads SGHTA; CDR2 reads FQGNSA. J was trimmed by 3 bases and V by 4 bases; bases with no gene match: 3. The CDR3 DNA is TGTGCCAGCAGCTGGACAGGCTTCAATCAGCCCCAGCATTTT. As protein: CASSWTGFNQPQHF.

About this clone: At one end the junction does not follow the germline gene, possibly because of a read error. CDR3 coding DNA: TGCAGCGTCGAAGGCAGGGGGTTCGACGAGCAGTACTTC. Translation gives CSVEGRGFDEQYF. The V gene is TRBV29-1, the J gene TRBJ2-7, with 7 bases lining up with TRBD1. Germline V gene data show CDR1 as SQVTM and CDR2 as ANQGSEA. CDR3 length: 13 amino acids.

This clone was counted between two and nine times. The rearrangement links TRBV7-6 to TRBJ2-1, with unresolved D. The CDR3 is 13 residues long. Between the trimmed V and J ends, which lost 0 bases and 9 bases, there was a span of 9 bases. CDR1 is SGHVS, CDR2 FNYEAQ, per germline. CDR3 in DNA: TGTGCCAGCAGCTTAGCGTTGGCCGGTGAGCAGTTCTTC. Its protein is CASSLALAGEQFF.

Worth noting for this clone: This CDR3 is also generated by other DNA sequences in the sample. This rearrangement joins TRBV20-1 to TRBJ1-2; D uncertain. CDR1 and CDR2 from the germline V gene are DFQATT and SNEGSKA (reference sequence). Trimming stripped 3 bases from V and 7 bases from J, with 6 bases between. The CDR3 loop spans 10 amino acids. The CDR3 bases are TGCAGTGCTAGTGGCCTTGGCTACACCTTC. Translation: CSASGLGYTF.

This clone was detected only once. The gene calls are TRBV9 and TRBJ2-5; D remains unclear. The CDR3 has 13 amino acids. V was cut by 3 bases and J by 5 bases, with 11 bases left in between. The germline V gene encodes CDR1 SGDLS and CDR2 YYNGEE. The DNA of the CDR3 is TGTGCCAGCAGCGCGTCGCCGGAGGAGACCCAGTACTTC. It encodes CASSASPEETQYF.

V gene TRBV5-1 combines with J gene TRBJ2-6; 7 nucleotides align to TRBD2. The CDR3 is 16 residues long. CDR1 and CDR2 (germline): SGHRS, YFSETQ. After removal of 0 bases from V and 1 base from J, the junction contained 1 base not matched to a gene. The CDR3 protein is CASSLGGSSGANVLTF. The CDR3 region has the DNA TGCGCCAGCAGCTTGGGCGGGAGTTCTGGGGCCAACGTCCTGACTTTC.

As for this clone: Relative to the germline gene, one junction end is altered; a read error may explain this. The CDR3 nucleotides are TGTGCTAGCAGCTCCGCTCCGGGACAGGGAGGCTATGGCTACACCTTC. Residues: CASSSAPGQGGYGYTF. V usage is TRBV7-7 and J usage is TRBJ1-2, with 9 bases that match TRBD1. The germline V gene has CDR1 SSHAT and CDR2 FNYEAQ (reference sequence). CDR3 size: 16 residues. The whole variable domain, remainder taken from reference TRBV7-7 and TRBJ1-2, is GAGVSQSPRYKVTKRGQDVTLRCDPISSHATLYWYQQALGQGPEFLTYFNYEAQPDKSGLPSDRFSAERPEGSISTLTIQRTEQRDSAMYRCASSSAPGQGGYGYTFGSGTRLTVV.

This clone was seen a few times. J is TRBJ2-7 and V is TRBV28; D remains unclear. CDR3 size: 11 residues. Germline-derived CDR1 and CDR2 are MDHEN and SYDVKM. V was cut by 6 bases and J by 6 bases, with 9 bases left in between. CDR3 sequence: CASRLSSEQYF. The CDR3 nucleotides are TGTGCCAGCAGACTAAGTAGCGAGCAGTACTTC.

The chain is built from TRBV19 and TRBJ2-3; no firm D call. The V end lost 5 bases, the J end lost 2 bases, and 11 bases lay between the germline ends. CDR1 LNHDA and CDR2 SQIVND come from the germline V gene (reference sequence). The CDR3 consists of 14 residues. The CDR3 DNA follows: TGTGCCAGTAGTTGGGCCAAAATCACAGATACGCAGTATTTT. Protein: CASSWAKITDTQYF.

The chain carries TRBV18 and TRBJ2-1; tentatively, D is TRBD1 (5 bases). V lost 5 bases and J lost 5, with 16 bases in between. The V gene's germline CDR1 is KGHSH and CDR2 LQKENI. The CDR3 sequence is 15 residues long. For the CDR3, the DNA is TGTGCCAGCTCATTCCGGGCCCTAGGGGACAATGAGCAGTTCTTC. This codes for CASSFRALGDNEQFF.

This clone has a single count. V usage is TRBV19 and J usage is TRBJ1-5, with a weak D call TRBD1 (6 bases). Trimming took 3 bases from V and 9 from J, leaving 15 bases between them. CDR1 and CDR2 from the germline V gene are LNHDA and SQIVND (reference sequence). This CDR3 has 14 residues. The CDR3, as DNA: TGTGCCAGTAGTATGTCACAGGGAATCTCGCCCCAGCATTTT. It codes for CASSMSQGISPQHF.

The chain is built from TRBV10-1 and TRBJ2-2, with TRBD2 matching over 11 bases. J gave up 2 bases and V 0 bases, and 5 bases lay outside the gene matches. The CDR3 has 18 amino acids. CDR1 and CDR2 (germline): WNHNN, SYGVQD (reference sequence). The chain's CDR3 is CASSESGLAVSNTGELFF. In nucleotides, the CDR3 is TGCGCCAGCAGTGAGTCGGGACTAGCGGTATCCAACACCGGGGAGCTGTTTTTT.